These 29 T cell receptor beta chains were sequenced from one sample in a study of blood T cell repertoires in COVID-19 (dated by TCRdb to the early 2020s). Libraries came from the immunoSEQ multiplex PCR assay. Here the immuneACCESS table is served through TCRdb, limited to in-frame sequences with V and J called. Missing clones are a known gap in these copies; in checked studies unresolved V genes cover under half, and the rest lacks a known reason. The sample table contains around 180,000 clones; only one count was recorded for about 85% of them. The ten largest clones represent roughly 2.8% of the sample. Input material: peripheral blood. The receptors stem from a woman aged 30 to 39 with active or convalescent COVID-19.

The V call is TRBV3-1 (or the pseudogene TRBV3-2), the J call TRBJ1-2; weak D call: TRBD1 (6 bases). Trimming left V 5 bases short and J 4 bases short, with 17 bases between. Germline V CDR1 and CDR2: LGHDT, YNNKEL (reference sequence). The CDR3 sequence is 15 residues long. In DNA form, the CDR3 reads TGTGCCAGCAGCTACGTTAGGGGGGGAATCTATGGCTACACCTTC. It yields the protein CASSYVRGGIYGYTF.

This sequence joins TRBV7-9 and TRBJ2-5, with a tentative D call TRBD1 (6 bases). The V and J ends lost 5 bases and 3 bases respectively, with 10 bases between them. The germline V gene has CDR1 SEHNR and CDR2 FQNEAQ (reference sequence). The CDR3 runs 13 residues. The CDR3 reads CASSRDIEETQYF. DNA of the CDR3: TGTGCCAGCAGCCGGGACATAGAAGAGACCCAGTACTTC.

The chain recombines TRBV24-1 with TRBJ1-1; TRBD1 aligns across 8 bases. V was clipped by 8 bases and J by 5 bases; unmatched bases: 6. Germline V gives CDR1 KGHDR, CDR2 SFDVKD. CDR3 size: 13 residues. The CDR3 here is CATIDRGGTEAFF. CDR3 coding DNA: TGTGCCACCATAGACAGGGGAGGTACTGAAGCTTTCTTT.

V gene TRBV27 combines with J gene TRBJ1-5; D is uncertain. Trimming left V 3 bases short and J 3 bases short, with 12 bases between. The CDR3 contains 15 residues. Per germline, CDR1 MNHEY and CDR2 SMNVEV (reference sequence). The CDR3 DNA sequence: TGTGCCAGCAGTTTCCTAGCCGTGGACAATCAGCCCCAGCATTTT. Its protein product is CASSFLAVDNQPQHF.

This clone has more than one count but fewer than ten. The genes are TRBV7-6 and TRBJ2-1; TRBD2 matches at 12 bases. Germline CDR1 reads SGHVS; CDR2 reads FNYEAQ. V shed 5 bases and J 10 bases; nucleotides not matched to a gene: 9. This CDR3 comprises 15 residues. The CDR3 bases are TGTGCCAGCAGCCGACTAGCGGGAGCCCTCGGGGAGCAGTTCTTC. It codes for CASSRLAGALGEQFF.

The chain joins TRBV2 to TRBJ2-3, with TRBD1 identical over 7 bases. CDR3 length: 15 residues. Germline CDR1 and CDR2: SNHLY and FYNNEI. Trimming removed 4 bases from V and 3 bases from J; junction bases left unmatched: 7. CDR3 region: CASSVDRASTDTQYF. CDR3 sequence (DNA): TGTGCCAGCAGTGTAGACAGGGCGTCTACAGATACGCAGTATTTT.

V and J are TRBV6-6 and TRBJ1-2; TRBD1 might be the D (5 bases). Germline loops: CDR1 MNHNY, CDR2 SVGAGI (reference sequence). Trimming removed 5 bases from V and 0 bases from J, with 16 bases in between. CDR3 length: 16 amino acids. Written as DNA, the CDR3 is TGTGCCAGCAGTCCCCCGGGGGGGGGAGCTAACTATGGCTACACCTTC. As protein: CASSPPGGGANYGYTF.

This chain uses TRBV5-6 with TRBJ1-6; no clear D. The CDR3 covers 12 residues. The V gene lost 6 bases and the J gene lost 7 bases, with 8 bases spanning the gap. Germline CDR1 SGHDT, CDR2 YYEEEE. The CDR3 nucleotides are TGTGCCAGCACCCGGGAGAATTCACCCCTCCACTTT. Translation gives CASTRENSPLHF.

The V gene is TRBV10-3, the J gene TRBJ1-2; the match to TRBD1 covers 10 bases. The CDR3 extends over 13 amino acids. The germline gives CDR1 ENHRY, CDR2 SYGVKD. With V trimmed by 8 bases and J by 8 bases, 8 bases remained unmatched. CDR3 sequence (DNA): TGTGCCATCCGACAGGGGGCCGCCAGCGGCTACACCTTC. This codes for CAIRQGAASGYTF.

CDR3 region: CASSLGAGGDQPQHF. The CDR3 DNA sequence: TGTGCCAGCAGCTTAGGCGCAGGGGGCGATCAGCCCCAGCATTTT. This chain joins TRBV7-9 and TRBJ1-5, with 8 bases matching TRBD1. The CDR3 covers 15 residues. CDR1 is SEHNR, CDR2 FQNEAQ, per germline (reference sequence). V lost 1 base and J lost 5; bases outside the gene matches: 4.

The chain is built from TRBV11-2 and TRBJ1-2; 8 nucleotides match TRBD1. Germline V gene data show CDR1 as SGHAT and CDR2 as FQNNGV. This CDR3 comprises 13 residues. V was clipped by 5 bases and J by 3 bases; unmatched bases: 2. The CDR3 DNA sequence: TGTGCCAGCAGCCCGGGACAGGACTATGGCTACACCTTC. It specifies CASSPGQDYGYTF.

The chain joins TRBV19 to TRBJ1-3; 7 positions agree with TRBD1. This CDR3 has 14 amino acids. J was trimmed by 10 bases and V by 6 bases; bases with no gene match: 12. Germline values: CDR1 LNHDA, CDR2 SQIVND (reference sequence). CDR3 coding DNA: TGTGCCAGTAGAGGGACAGCCTCAAGGGGGACCATATATTTT. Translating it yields CASRGTASRGTIYF.

DNA of the CDR3: TGTGCCAGCAGTTCCTACAGGAGTAGCAATCAGCCCCAGCATTTT. Protein product: CASSSYRSSNQPQHF. The chain employs TRBV28 and TRBJ1-5, with D perhaps matching TRBD1 (5 bases). CDR1 MDHEN and CDR2 SYDVKM come from the germline V gene. The CDR3 has 15 residues. Trimming took 4 bases from V and 0 from J, leaving 10 bases between them.

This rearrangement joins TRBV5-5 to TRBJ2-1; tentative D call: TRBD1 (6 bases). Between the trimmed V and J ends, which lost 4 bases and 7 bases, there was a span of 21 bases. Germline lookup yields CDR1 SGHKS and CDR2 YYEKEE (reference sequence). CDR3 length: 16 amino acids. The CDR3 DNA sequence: TGTGCCAGCAGCGCACAGGGCGGAGAACCTTTGAATGAGCAGTTCTTC. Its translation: CASSAQGGEPLNEQFF.

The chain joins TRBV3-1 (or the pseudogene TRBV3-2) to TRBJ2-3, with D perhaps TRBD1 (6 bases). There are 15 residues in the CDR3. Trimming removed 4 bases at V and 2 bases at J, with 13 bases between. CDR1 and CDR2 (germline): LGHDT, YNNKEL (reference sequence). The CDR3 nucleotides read TGTGCCAGCAGCCCAGCACAGGGACCCACAGATACGCAGTATTTT. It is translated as CASSPAQGPTDTQYF.

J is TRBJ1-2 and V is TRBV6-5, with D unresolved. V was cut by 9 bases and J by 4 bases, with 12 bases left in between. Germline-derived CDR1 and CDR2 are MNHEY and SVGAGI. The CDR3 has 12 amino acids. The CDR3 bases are TGTGCCAGTTCCGCGGGTAGCTATGGCTACACCTTC. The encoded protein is CASSAGSYGYTF.

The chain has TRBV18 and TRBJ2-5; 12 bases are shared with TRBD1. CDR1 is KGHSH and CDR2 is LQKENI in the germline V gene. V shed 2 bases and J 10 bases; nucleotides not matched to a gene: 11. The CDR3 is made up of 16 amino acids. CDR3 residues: CASSPYSSRDRGLQYF. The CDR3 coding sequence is TGTGCCAGCTCACCATACTCATCCCGGGACAGGGGGCTCCAGTACTTC.

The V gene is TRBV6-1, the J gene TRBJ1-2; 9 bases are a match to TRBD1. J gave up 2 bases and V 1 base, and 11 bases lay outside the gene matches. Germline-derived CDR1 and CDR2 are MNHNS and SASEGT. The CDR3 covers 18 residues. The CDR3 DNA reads TGTGCCAGCAGTGAAGTCGCGACAGGGGGGTTAGGGAACTATGGCTACACCTTC. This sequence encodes CASSEVATGGLGNYGYTF.

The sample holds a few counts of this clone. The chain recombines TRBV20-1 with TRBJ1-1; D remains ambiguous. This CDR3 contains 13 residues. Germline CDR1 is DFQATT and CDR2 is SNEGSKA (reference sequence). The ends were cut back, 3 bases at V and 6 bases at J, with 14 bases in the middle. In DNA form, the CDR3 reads TGCAGTGCTAGTAACGGGTTTGAAGCTGAAGCTTTCTTT. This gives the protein CSASNGFEAEAFF.

In DNA, the CDR3 is TGTGCCAGCAGTTCCGATACTAGCGGGGCCTACGAGCAGTACTTC. Its translation is CASSSDTSGAYEQYF. This chain uses TRBV28 with TRBJ2-7; 10 nucleotides align to TRBD2. The junction had 5 bases not matched to a gene; V was cut back by 4 bases and J by 2 bases. The germline gives CDR1 MDHEN, CDR2 SYDVKM. This CDR3 has 15 residues.

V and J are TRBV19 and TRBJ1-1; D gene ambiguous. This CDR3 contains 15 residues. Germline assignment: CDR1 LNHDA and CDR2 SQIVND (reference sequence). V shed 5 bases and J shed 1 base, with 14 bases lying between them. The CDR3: CASSLKWRANTEAFF. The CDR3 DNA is TGTGCCAGTAGTCTCAAATGGAGGGCGAACACTGAAGCTTTCTTT.

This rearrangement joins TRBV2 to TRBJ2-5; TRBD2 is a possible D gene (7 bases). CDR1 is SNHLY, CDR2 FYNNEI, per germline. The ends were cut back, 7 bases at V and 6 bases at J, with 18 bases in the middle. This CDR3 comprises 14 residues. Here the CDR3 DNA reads TGTGCCAGCACCGAGGCACAGGGAGGGAAGACCCAGTACTTC. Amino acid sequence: CASTEAQGGKTQYF.

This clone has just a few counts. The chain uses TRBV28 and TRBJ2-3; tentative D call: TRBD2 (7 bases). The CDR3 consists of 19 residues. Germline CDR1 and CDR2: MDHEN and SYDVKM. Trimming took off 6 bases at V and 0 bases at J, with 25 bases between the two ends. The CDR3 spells CASSVIYTVGGGSTDTQYF. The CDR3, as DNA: TGTGCCAGCAGCGTCATCTACACCGTGGGGGGGGGCAGCACAGATACGCAGTATTTT.

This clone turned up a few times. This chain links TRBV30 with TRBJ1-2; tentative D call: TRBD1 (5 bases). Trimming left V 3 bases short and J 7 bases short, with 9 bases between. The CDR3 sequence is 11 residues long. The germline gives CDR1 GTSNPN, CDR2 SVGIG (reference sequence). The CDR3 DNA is TGTGCCTGGAGGCAGGGATTTGGCTACACCTTC. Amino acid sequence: CAWRQGFGYTF.

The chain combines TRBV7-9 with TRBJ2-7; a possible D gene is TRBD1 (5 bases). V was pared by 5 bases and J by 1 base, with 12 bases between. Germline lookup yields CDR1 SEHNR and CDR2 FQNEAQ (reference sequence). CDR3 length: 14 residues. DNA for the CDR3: TGTGCCAGCAGCCCTTCAGGGTTATCCTACGAGCAGTACTTC. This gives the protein CASSPSGLSYEQYF. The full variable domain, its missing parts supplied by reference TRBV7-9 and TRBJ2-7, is DTGVSQNPRHKITKRGQNVTFRCDPISEHNRLYWYRQTLGQGPEFLTYFQNEAQLEKSRLLSDRFSAERPKGSFSTLEIQRTEQGDSAMYLCASSPSGLSYEQYFGPGTRLTVT.

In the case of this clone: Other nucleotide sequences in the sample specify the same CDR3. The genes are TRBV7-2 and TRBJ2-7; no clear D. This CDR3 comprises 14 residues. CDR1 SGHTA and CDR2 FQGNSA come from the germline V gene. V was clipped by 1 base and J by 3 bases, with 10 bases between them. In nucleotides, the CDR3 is TGTGCCAGCAGCTTAGTGAGCGCCAGCTACGAGCAGTACTTC. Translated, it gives CASSLVSASYEQYF. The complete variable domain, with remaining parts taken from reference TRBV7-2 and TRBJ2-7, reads GAGVSQSPSNKVTEKGKDVELRCDPISGHTALYWYRQSLGQGLEFLIYFQGNSAPDKSGLPSDRFSAERTGGSVSTLTIQRTQQEDSAVYLCASSLVSASYEQYFGPGTRLTVT.

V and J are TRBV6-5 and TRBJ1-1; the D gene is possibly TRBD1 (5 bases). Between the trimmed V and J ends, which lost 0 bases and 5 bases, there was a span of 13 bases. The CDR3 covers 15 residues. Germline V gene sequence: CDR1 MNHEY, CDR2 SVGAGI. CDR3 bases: TGTGCCAGCAGTTACTCAGGGGTCGCGGGGACTGAAGCTTTCTTT. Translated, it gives CASSYSGVAGTEAFF.

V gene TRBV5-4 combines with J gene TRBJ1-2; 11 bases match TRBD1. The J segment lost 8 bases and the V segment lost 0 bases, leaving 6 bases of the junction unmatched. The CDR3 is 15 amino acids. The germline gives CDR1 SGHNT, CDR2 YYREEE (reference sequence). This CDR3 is CASSLAGTGGFGYTF. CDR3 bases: TGTGCCAGCAGCTTGGCCGGGACAGGGGGATTCGGCTACACCTTC.

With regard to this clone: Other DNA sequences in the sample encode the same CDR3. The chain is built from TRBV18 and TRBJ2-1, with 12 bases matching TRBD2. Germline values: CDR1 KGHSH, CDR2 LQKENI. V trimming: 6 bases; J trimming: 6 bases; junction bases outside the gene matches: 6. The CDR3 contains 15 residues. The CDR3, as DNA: TGTGCCAGCTCCCCGTTGACTAGCGGGAGCAATGAGCAGTTCTTC. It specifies CASSPLTSGSNEQFF.